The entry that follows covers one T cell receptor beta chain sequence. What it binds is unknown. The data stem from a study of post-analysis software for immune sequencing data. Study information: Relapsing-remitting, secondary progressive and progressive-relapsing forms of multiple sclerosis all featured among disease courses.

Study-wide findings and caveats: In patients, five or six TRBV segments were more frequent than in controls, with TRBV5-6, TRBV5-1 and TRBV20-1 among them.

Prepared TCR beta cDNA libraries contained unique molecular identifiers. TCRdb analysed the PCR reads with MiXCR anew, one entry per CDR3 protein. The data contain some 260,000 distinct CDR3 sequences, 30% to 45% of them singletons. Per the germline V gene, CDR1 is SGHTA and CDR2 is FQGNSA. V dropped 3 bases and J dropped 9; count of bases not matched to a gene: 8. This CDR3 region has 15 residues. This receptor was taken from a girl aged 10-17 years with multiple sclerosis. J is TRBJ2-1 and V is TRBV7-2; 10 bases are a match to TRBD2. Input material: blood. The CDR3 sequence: CASSFQRGGRGEQFF. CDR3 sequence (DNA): TGTGCCAGCAGCTTTCAGCGGGGGGGCCGGGGTGAGCAGTTCTTC. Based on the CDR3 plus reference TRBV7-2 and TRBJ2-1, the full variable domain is GAGVSQSPSNKVTEKGKDVELRCDPISGHTALYWYRQSLGQGLEFLIYFQGNSAPDKSGLPSDRFSAERTGGSVSTLTIQRTQQEDSAVYLCASSFQRGGRGEQFFGPGTRLTVL.